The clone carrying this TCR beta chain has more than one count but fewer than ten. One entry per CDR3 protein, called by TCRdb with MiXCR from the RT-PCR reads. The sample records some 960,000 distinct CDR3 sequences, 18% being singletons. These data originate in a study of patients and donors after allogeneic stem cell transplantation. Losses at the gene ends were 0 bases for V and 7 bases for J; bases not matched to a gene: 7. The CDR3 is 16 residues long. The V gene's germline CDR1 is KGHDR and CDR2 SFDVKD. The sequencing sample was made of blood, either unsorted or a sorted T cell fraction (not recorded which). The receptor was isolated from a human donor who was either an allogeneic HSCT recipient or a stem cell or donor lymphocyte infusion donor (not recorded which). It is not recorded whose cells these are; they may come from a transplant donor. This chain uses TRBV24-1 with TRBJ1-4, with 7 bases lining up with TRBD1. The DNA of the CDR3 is TGTGCCACCAGTGATTTGGGGGAGACAGGGACTGAAAAACTGTTTTTT. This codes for CATSDLGETGTEKLFF.